The sample holds one count of the clone carrying this TCR beta chain. CDR1 LNHDA and CDR2 SQIVND come from the germline V gene (reference sequence). V was clipped by 6 bases and J by 5 bases, with 13 bases between them. The CDR3 covers 13 residues. This specimen belongs to a study of technical replicates of blood from several donors. This table comes from immunoSEQ multiplex PCR, and its TCRdb copy is limited to in-frame clones, with some not included. Of roughly 80,000 clones in the sample, about 95% are singletons; the top ten hold 0.38%. The sample was T cells isolated from PBMCs. The sequence was obtained from a human donor in good health. The rearrangement uses TRBV19 and TRBJ1-1; perhaps TRBD1 as D (5 bases). The CDR3 sequence is CASRRDRGTEAFF. The CDR3 DNA sequence: TGTGCCAGTAGGCGGGACCGGGGAACTGAAGCTTTCTTT.